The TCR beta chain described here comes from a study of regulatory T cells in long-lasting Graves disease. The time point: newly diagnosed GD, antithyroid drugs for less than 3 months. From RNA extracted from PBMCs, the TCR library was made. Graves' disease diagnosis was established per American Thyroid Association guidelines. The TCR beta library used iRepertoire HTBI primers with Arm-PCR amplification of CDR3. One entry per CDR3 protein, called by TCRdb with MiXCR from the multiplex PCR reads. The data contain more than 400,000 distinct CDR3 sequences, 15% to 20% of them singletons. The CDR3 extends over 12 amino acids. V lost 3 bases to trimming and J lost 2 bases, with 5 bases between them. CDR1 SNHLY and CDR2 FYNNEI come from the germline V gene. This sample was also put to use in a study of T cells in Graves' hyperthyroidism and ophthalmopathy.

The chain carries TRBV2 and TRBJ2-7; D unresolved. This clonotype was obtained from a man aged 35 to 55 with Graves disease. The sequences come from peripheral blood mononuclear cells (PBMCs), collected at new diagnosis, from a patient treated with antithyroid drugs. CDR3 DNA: TGTGCCAGCAGTGACGGGCCCTACGAGCAGTACTTC. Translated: CASSDGPYEQYF.